This TCR beta chain was recovered during a study of blood T cell repertoires in COVID-19. Study-wide context: T cells, B-cell-depleted T cells, or PBMCs provided the cDNA or gDNA that served as material.

Per the study methods: Amplification from reference gene primers served as the basis for estimated nucleated cell counts. Sequenced by immunoSEQ multiplex PCR; TCRdb stores in-frame clones only, minus some. V and J calls and clone size are those listed in that table; D and trimming were worked out from the DNA. The sample yields 310,000 or so clones, 88% seen once. The CDR3 loop spans 13 amino acids. From germline, CDR1 is SSHAT and CDR2 FNYEAQ (reference sequence). Only a few counts were recorded for this clone. At one boundary the junction diverges from the germline segment, which might be a read error.

The receptor was isolated from a woman aged 25 to 39 with COVID-19, enrolled during active disease. The sequenced sample consisted of peripheral blood. The chain carries TRBV7-7 and TRBJ2-3; tentatively, D is TRBD2 (6 bases). The CDR3, as DNA: TGTGCTAGCAGCAGGGATAGCGGAGATACGCAGTATTTT. This translates into CASSRDSGDTQYF.